A selection of T cell receptor beta chains follows, all from one sample in a study of a mutant IDH1 vaccine in newly diagnosed glioma. These receptors are not linked to any known antigen. The assay was immunoSEQ multiplex PCR, and TCRdb's table has in-frame clones only and misses some. In the table there are 55,000 to 65,000 clones, roughly 80% of which are singletons. Sequencing was performed on PBMCs, taken from a glioma patient whose treatment included an IDH1 peptide vaccine. These receptors came from a man aged 25 to 40 with glioma. Each CDR3 is given with its conserved first and last residue. D genes are given only for firm matches. Size is omitted from some rows. Given values are once, few, many or a class for expanded clones.

size	J	D	V	CDR3	DNA
-	TRBJ1-6	-	TRBV7-6	CASSLRGMDSPLHF	TGTGCCAGCAGCTTAAGGGGTATGGATTCACCCCTCCACTTT
-	TRBJ1-6	-	TRBV15	CATSRGAGLSYNSPLHF	TGTGCCACCAGCAGAGGAGCAGGGCTCTCCTATAATTCACCCCTCCACTTT
-	TRBJ2-7	TRBD1	TRBV18	CASSRDRASYEQYF	TGTGCCAGCTCGCGGGACAGGGCCTCCTACGAGCAGTACTTC
-	TRBJ1-1	-	TRBV19	CASSIPGSRTEAFF	TGTGCCAGTAGTATTCCAGGGTCGCGCACTGAAGCTTTCTTT
-	TRBJ2-2	-	TRBV9	CASSPEGALDTGELFF	TGTGCCAGCAGCCCCGAAGGGGCGCTGGACACCGGGGAGCTGTTTTTT
-	TRBJ1-2	-	TRBV6-6	CASRSTGPPDYYGYTF	TGTGCCAGCAGGTCTACCGGGCCCCCAGATTACTATGGCTACACCTTC
-	TRBJ2-3	-	TRBV28	CASSLYPGESTDTQYF	TGTGCCAGCAGTTTATATCCAGGCGAGAGCACAGATACGCAGTATTTT
-	TRBJ1-2	-	TRBV5-1	CASSLARGSDNYGYTF	TGCGCCAGCAGCTTGGCTCGCGGGTCTGACAACTATGGCTACACCTTC
-	TRBJ2-1	TRBD1	TRBV4-1	CASSPTSRTGGYNEQFF	TGCGCCAGCAGCCCAACGTCCCGGACAGGGGGCTACAATGAGCAGTTCTTC
-	TRBJ2-2	-	TRBV18	CASSPPGRVLSGELFF	TGTGCCAGCTCACCACCGGGCAGGGTCTTGTCCGGGGAGCTGTTTTTT
-	TRBJ1-1	-	TRBV11-2	CASHTGEGLNTEAFF	TGTGCCAGCCACACGGGGGAGGGATTGAACACTGAAGCTTTCTTT
-	TRBJ2-5	-	TRBV7-2	CASSKRAGSETQYF	TGTGCCAGCAGCAAAAGGGCGGGTTCAGAGACCCAGTACTTC
once	TRBJ1-2	-	TRBV5-1	CASSTRSGGGYGYTF	TGCGCCAGCAGCACCCGTTCCGGGGGAGGCTATGGCTACACCTTC
-	TRBJ2-5	TRBD1	TRBV18	CASTVSKGASQYF	TGTGCCAGCACCGTATCGAAGGGGGCGTCCCAGTACTTC
-	TRBJ1-5	-	TRBV7-8	CASSLRGAGFPSTDQPQHF	TGTGCCAGCAGCTTACGGGGGGCGGGGTTCCCCTCTACGGATCAGCCCCAGCATTTT
-	TRBJ2-1	-	TRBV27	CASSLPPTQFF	TGTGCCAGCAGTTTACCCCCGACGCAGTTCTTC
-	TRBJ1-6	-	TRBV4-2	CASSAGATNSPLHF	TGTGCCAGCAGCGCGGGGGCCACTAATTCACCCCTCCACTTT
few	TRBJ1-4	-	TRBV27	CASSFDRSNEKLFF	TGTGCCAGCAGCTTCGACAGGAGTAATGAAAAACTGTTTTTT
-	TRBJ2-2	-	TRBV5-1	CASSFTGELFF	TGCGCCAGCAGCTTTACCGGGGAGCTGTTTTTT
-	TRBJ2-7	TRBD1	TRBV28	CASRDRDYEQYF	TGTGCCAGCAGGGACAGGGACTACGAGCAGTACTTC
-	TRBJ2-7	-	TRBV6-5	CASSPQDGAYEQYF	TGTGCCAGCAGCCCCCAGGACGGAGCCTACGAGCAGTACTTC
-	TRBJ1-1	-	TRBV14	CASSQDQGAEAFF	TGTGCCAGCAGCCAAGATCAGGGTGCTGAAGCTTTCTTT
-	TRBJ1-2	-	TRBV25-1	CASSEFLGGSGYTF	TGTGCCAGCAGTGAATTCCTTGGGGGGAGCGGCTACACCTTC
-	TRBJ1-2	-	TRBV14	CASSHWDNYGYTF	TGTGCCAGCAGCCATTGGGATAACTATGGCTACACCTTC
-	TRBJ2-3	-	TRBV11-2	CASSLDLGRSTSTDTQYF	TGTGCCAGCAGCTTAGATCTAGGTCGATCGACTAGCACAGATACGCAGTATTTT
few	TRBJ1-5	TRBD1	TRBV15	CATSRGTGGSNQPQHF	TGTGCCACCAGCAGGGGAACAGGGGGGAGCAATCAGCCCCAGCATTTT
-	TRBJ2-7	-	TRBV10-3	CAISESKFGGGRSFEQYF	TGTGCCATCAGTGAGTCGAAATTCGGAGGGGGACGTTCGTTTGAGCAGTACTTC
-	TRBJ1-3	-	TRBV28	CASSFPASGNTIYF	TGTGCCAGCAGTTTTCCTGCCTCTGGAAACACCATATATTTT
-	TRBJ2-4	-	TRBV7-6	CASSSSPPVQAKNIQYF	TGTGCCAGCAGCTCTTCACCTCCCGTCCAGGCCAAAAACATTCAGTACTTC
-	TRBJ2-2	-	TRBV7-9	CASSVDVWASAIGELFF	TGTGCCAGCAGCGTAGACGTGTGGGCTTCAGCCATCGGGGAGCTGTTTTTT
-	TRBJ1-6	-	TRBV29-1	CSVRDTGSPLHF	TGCAGCGTTCGGGACACCGGTTCACCCCTCCACTTT
-	TRBJ1-6	-	TRBV6-6	CASSYVAGISLHF	TGTGCCAGCAGTTACGTCGCGGGGATTTCCCTCCACTTT
-	TRBJ2-3	-	TRBV6-4	CASSDQIRGATDTQYF	TGTGCCAGCAGTGACCAGATTAGGGGGGCCACAGATACGCAGTATTTT
-	TRBJ1-3	-	TRBV25-1	CASSELSTGRINTIYF	TGTGCCAGCAGTGAATTGTCAACGGGGAGAATAAACACCATATATTTT
-	TRBJ2-2	-	TRBV18	CASSPNQGSGELFF	TGTGCCAGCTCACCAAATCAAGGGTCCGGGGAGCTGTTTTTT
-	TRBJ1-2	TRBD1	TRBV2	CASSINRDRAKNGYTF	TGTGCCAGCAGCATAAACCGGGACAGGGCGAAAAATGGCTACACCTTC
-	TRBJ1-1	TRBD1	TRBV9	CASSALGQGRTEAFF	TGTGCCAGCAGCGCTTTGGGACAGGGACGGACTGAAGCTTTCTTT
-	TRBJ1-1	-	TRBV11-1	CASSPGRSFMNTEAFF	TGTGCCAGCAGCCCCGGTCGAAGCTTTATGAACACTGAAGCTTTCTTT
once	TRBJ1-2	TRBD1	TRBV5-1	CASSFGGGDYGYTF	TGCGCCAGCAGCTTTGGAGGGGGCGACTATGGCTACACCTTC
-	TRBJ1-4	-	TRBV5-1	CASSVGRGTNEKLFF	TGCGCCAGCAGCGTAGGGAGGGGAACTAATGAAAAACTGTTTTTT